A single T cell receptor beta chain is shown here with its context. Profiled with immunoSEQ multiplex PCR; TCRdb holds only in-frame clones, not every one. The table shows about 100,000 clones, with roughly 80% occurring only once. The data were taken from a study of blood T cell repertoires in COVID-19. Study-wide background: In each case, the material was cDNA or gDNA derived from T cells, B-cell-depleted T cells, or PBMCs.

The V and J ends lost 2 bases and 2 bases respectively, with 6 bases between them. This CDR3 spans 13 amino acids. In germline, CDR1 is SGHRS, CDR2 YFSETQ. Input material: peripheral blood. The sequence came from an older man with active or convalescent COVID-19. J is TRBJ2-3 and V is TRBV5-1; D is unclear. The CDR3, as DNA: TGCGCCAGCAGCTTAGCACCCACAGATACGCAGTATTTT. Protein sequence: CASSLAPTDTQYF.